Reported below is one T cell receptor (beta chain). This sample is drawn from a study of control samples from healthy donors and cancer patients. Assay used: immunoSEQ multiplex PCR; TCRdb lists only in-frame clones, some missing. Among about 120,000 clones listed, more than 70% were seen once. V lost 0 bases and J lost 7; bases outside the gene matches: 7. Germline V gene data show CDR1 as MNHNY and CDR2 as SVGAGI (reference sequence). The CDR3 is 15 residues long. The chain employs TRBV6-6 and TRBJ1-1; 8 bases map to TRBD1. This TCR came from a man aged 60 to 69 in good health. Sequenced: blood. The CDR3 loop is CASSYSTGAASEAFF. The CDR3 coding sequence is TGTGCCAGCAGTTACTCGACAGGGGCGGCAAGTGAAGCTTTCTTT.